The present T cell receptor (beta chain) was sequenced within a study of shared clonotypes between healthy human individuals. Terminally differentiated effector memory CD45RA+ cells were excluded by CCR7 positive selection of CD45RO-negative cells. General observations from the study: Relative to clonotypes present in all four donors, those not shared had lower generation probabilities.

Some clones are missing from TCRdb's copy, which holds only in-frame ones; the method was immunoSEQ multiplex PCR. The sample contains millions of clones, about 95% of which appear only once. Comment on this clone: What it recognizes is unknown.

This CDR3 has 10 amino acids. Between the trimmed V and J ends, which lost 10 bases and 6 bases, there was a span of 9 bases. Germline CDR1 and CDR2: MNHNS and SASEGT. The TCR was taken from a man between 18 and 29 years old in good health. The source material was naive CD8+ T cells sorted from blood. V usage is TRBV6-1 and J usage is TRBJ1-1; D call uncertain. In nucleotides, the CDR3 is TGTGCCACCTGGTTCTCTGAAGCTTTCTTT. Amino acids: CATWFSEAFF.